The 26 T cell receptor beta chains listed next were all sequenced from one sample in a study of response to subunit inactivated influenza vaccine. TCRdb ran MiXCR on the RT-PCR reads and lists one entry per CDR3 protein. The sample holds approximately 170,000 distinct CDR3 sequences, approximately 14% seen once. Sequenced here: CD8+ T cells sorted from PBMCs, sampled roughly 5 days after vaccination. All receptors derive from a man in his forties or fifties who received an inactivated influenza vaccine.

J is TRBJ1-1 and V is TRBV27; D gene unclear. The length of the CDR3 is 15 residues. Trimming removed 5 bases at V and 1 base at J, with 14 bases between. From germline, CDR1 is MNHEY and CDR2 SMNVEV (reference sequence). CDR3 residues: CASSTQDGPNTEAFF. The DNA for the CDR3 is TGTGCCAGCAGTACCCAGGACGGACCGAACACTGAAGCTTTCTTT.

In this sample, this clonotype turned up a few times. The chain has TRBV20-1 and TRBJ2-3, with 8 bases identical to TRBD2. The CDR3 has 16 residues. Trimming took 0 bases from V and 5 from J; bases not matched to a gene: 10. CDR1 is DFQATT, CDR2 SNEGSKA, per germline (reference sequence). The CDR3 reads CSARDPKRELIDTQYF. The CDR3 nucleotides read TGCAGTGCTAGAGACCCCAAGCGGGAGCTGATAGATACGCAGTATTTT.

The chain uses TRBV28 and TRBJ1-2; no definite D call. With 3 bases removed from V and 4 bases from J, the gap between germline ends came to 15 bases. CDR1 MDHEN and CDR2 SYDVKM come from the germline V gene. There are 15 residues in the CDR3. In DNA, the CDR3 is TGTGCCAGCAGTTTTTTCACGGCAAACCCCTATGGCTACACCTTC. Translating it yields CASSFFTANPYGYTF.

There are many counts of this clonotype. This rearrangement joins TRBV4-3 to TRBJ2-3, with TRBD2 matching over 7 bases. The V gene end was trimmed by 3 bases and the J gene end by 2 bases; junction bases not matched to a gene: 5. Germline-derived CDR1 and CDR2 are LGHNA and YSLEER. This CDR3 is built from 15 residues. CDR3 residues: CASSHAGAYTDTQYF. The CDR3 DNA follows: TGCGCCAGCAGCCACGCGGGAGCGTACACAGATACGCAGTATTTT.

V gene TRBV27 combines with J gene TRBJ2-7, with 10 bases that match TRBD2. The ends lost 10 bases at V and 6 bases at J; junction bases unmatched: 12. The CDR3 contains 14 residues. Germline values: CDR1 MNHEY, CDR2 SMNVEV (reference sequence). This CDR3 is CATHSSGSDPEQYF. The CDR3, as DNA: TGTGCCACCCATTCTAGCGGGAGTGATCCCGAGCAGTACTTC.

Many counts were recorded for this clonotype. The rearrangement uses TRBV6-5 and TRBJ1-3; D unclear. Trimming left V 0 bases short and J 4 bases short, with 7 bases between. Germline V CDR1 and CDR2: MNHEY, SVGAGI. This CDR3 comprises 14 residues. The CDR3 sequence: CASSYSRLGNTIYF. The CDR3 nucleotides are TGTGCCAGCAGTTACTCGCGACTCGGAAACACCATATATTTT.

The table lists this clonotype with many counts. The chain has TRBV6-2 or TRBV6-3 and TRBJ2-7; 9 nucleotides match TRBD1. V was clipped by 6 bases and J by 0 bases; unmatched bases: 6. CDR1 is MNHEY, CDR2 SVGEGT, per germline. This CDR3 has 15 residues. As DNA, the CDR3 is TGTGCCAGCAGACTGGGACAGGGATTCTCCTACGAGCAGTACTTC. As protein: CASRLGQGFSYEQYF.

V and J are TRBV7-9 and TRBJ2-3; D might be TRBD2 (5 bases). From germline, CDR1 is SEHNR and CDR2 FQNEAQ (reference sequence). The CDR3 runs 14 residues. With 5 bases removed from V and 5 bases from J, the gap between germline ends came to 14 bases. For the CDR3, the DNA is TGTGCCAGCAGCAATACCCGGGAATTAGATACGCAGTATTTT. This codes for CASSNTRELDTQYF.

This clonotype has just a few counts. The gene calls are TRBV4-1 and TRBJ1-5; 10 positions agree with TRBD1. Losses at the gene ends were 4 bases for V and 6 bases for J; bases not matched to a gene: 6. This CDR3 region has 15 residues. Germline CDR1 and CDR2: MGHRA and YSYEKL. The chain's CDR3 is CASSPGTGVTQPQHF. CDR3 DNA sequence: TGCGCCAGCAGCCCAGGGACAGGGGTTACTCAGCCCCAGCATTTT.

The chain recombines TRBV6-5 with TRBJ2-1, with 10 bases that match TRBD2. V shed 3 bases, J shed 5 bases, and the junction held 1 base outside the gene matches. This CDR3 has 14 amino acids. CDR1 is MNHEY and CDR2 is SVGAGI in the germline V gene. CDR3 region: CASSYTSGDNEQFF. Written as DNA, the CDR3 is TGTGCCAGCAGTTATACTAGCGGGGACAATGAGCAGTTCTTC.

The chain has TRBV2 and TRBJ2-7; TRBD1 agrees at 9 bases. This CDR3 region has 14 residues. With V trimmed by 3 bases and J by 3 bases, 3 bases remained unmatched. Germline V CDR1 and CDR2: SNHLY, FYNNEI. The CDR3 protein is CASSERDRVYEQYF. The CDR3 DNA reads TGTGCCAGCAGTGAGAGGGACAGGGTCTACGAGCAGTACTTC.

The table lists this clonotype with a count of one. This rearrangement joins TRBV7-6 to TRBJ2-2, with D possibly TRBD1 on 5 matching bases. V was pared by 1 base and J by 5 bases, with 14 bases between. Germline V lookup: CDR1 SGHVS, CDR2 FNYEAQ. The length of the CDR3 is 16 residues. The CDR3 DNA sequence: TGTGCCAGCAGCTTAGTCCCCCAGGGTGATACCGGGGAGCTGTTTTTT. This sequence encodes CASSLVPQGDTGELFF.

The V and J genes are TRBV10-3 and TRBJ1-5; D not certain. This CDR3 contains 9 residues. Germline values: CDR1 ENHRY, CDR2 SYGVKD. The ends were cut back, 8 bases at V and 15 bases at J, with 11 bases in the middle. CDR3 sequence reads: CAIRHGRHF. As DNA, the CDR3 is TGTGCCATCCGGCACGGCAGGCATTTT.

This clonotype came up a few times. V gene TRBV20-1 combines with J gene TRBJ2-1, with D perhaps matching TRBD2 (5 bases). The CDR3 length is 12 residues. Germline V lookup: CDR1 DFQATT, CDR2 SNEGSKA (reference sequence). V was pared by 0 bases and J by 13 bases, with 13 bases between. CDR3 nucleotide sequence: TGCAGTGCTAGAGAGTTGTGGGAGTCTCAGTTCTTC. It encodes CSARELWESQFF.

The CDR3 bases are TGCAGTGCTAGAGATCGCGCGGGGAGCCCCTACAATGAGCAGTTCTTC. It translates to CSARDRAGSPYNEQFF. The chain joins TRBV20-1 to TRBJ2-1, with a possible D match to TRBD2 (6 bases). The CDR3 extends over 16 amino acids. The V end was cut by 0 bases, the J end by 2 bases, with 14 bases between. Germline values: CDR1 DFQATT, CDR2 SNEGSKA (reference sequence).

This clonotype was seen only a few times. This sequence joins TRBV7-6 and TRBJ2-2, with TRBD1 identical over 8 bases. Germline CDR1 and CDR2: SGHVS and FNYEAQ. The CDR3 consists of 16 residues. Germline trimming cut 2 bases from V and 8 bases from J; bases unmatched to any gene: 10. DNA of the CDR3: TGTGCCAGCAGCTTAAGGGCAGGGGGCGCCCCGGGGGAGCTGTTTTTT. Protein: CASSLRAGGAPGELFF.

This clonotype was seen a few times. The chain joins TRBV29-1 to TRBJ2-1, with 14 positions matching TRBD2. The CDR3 sequence is 18 residues long. Germline V gives CDR1 SQVTM, CDR2 ANQGSEA. J gave up 2 bases and V 3 bases, and 9 bases lay outside the gene matches. This chain's CDR3 is CSVETSGRDSAAYNEQFF. CDR3 DNA sequence: TGCAGCGTTGAGACTAGCGGGAGGGACAGTGCCGCCTACAATGAGCAGTTCTTC.

This clonotype showed up just a few times. The chain uses TRBV19 and TRBJ2-1; D is unclear. V shed 5 bases and J shed 6 bases, with 14 bases lying between them. This CDR3 spans 14 amino acids. Germline values: CDR1 LNHDA, CDR2 SQIVND (reference sequence). The CDR3 sequence is CASSFMGSGNEQFF. The CDR3 coding sequence is TGTGCCAGTAGTTTCATGGGATCTGGCAATGAGCAGTTCTTC.

CDR3: CAISLTGGATDTQYF. The DNA for the CDR3 is TGTGCCATCAGCCTGACAGGGGGCGCGACAGATACGCAGTATTTT. V is TRBV10-3 and J is TRBJ2-3; 10 nucleotides line up with TRBD1. The germline V gene encodes CDR1 ENHRY and CDR2 SYGVKD. This CDR3 has 15 residues. After removal of 6 bases from V and 3 bases from J, the junction contained 6 bases not matched to a gene.

This clonotype was counted ten times or more. The rearrangement links TRBV4-1 to TRBJ2-5, with TRBD2 as a possible D gene (5 bases). Per germline, CDR1 MGHRA and CDR2 YSYEKL. V gave up 4 bases and J gave up 2 bases, with 11 bases separating them. The CDR3 runs to 14 residues. CDR3 protein: CASSRTGVQETQYF. The CDR3 coding sequence is TGCGCCAGCAGCCGGACCGGGGTACAAGAGACCCAGTACTTC.

The chain recombines TRBV7-9 with TRBJ2-4; D is possibly TRBD2 (6 bases). The germline gives CDR1 SEHNR, CDR2 FQNEAQ (reference sequence). V dropped 2 bases and J dropped 8 bases, with 10 bases sitting between them. CDR3 length: 13 amino acids. The CDR3 DNA follows: TGTGCCAGCAGCTTAAACGGGAGAGACATTCAGTACTTC. Its translation: CASSLNGRDIQYF.

This clonotype showed up many times. The chain joins TRBV28 to TRBJ1-5; 11 positions match TRBD1. This CDR3 has 17 amino acids. Germline values: CDR1 MDHEN, CDR2 SYDVKM. Unmatched junction bases numbered 11, after V lost 4 bases and J lost 6 bases. The CDR3 loop is CASSSYAGTGGSQPQHF. The CDR3 DNA sequence: TGTGCCAGCAGTTCATATGCCGGGACAGGGGGTAGTCAGCCCCAGCATTTT. The variable domain in full, with the rest retrieved from reference TRBV28 and TRBJ1-5, is DVKVTQSSRYLVKRTGEKVFLECVQDMDHENMFWYRQDPGLGLRLIYFSYDVKMKEKGDIPEGYSVSREKKERFSLILESASTNQTSMYLCASSSYAGTGGSQPQHFGDGTRLSIL.

In its sample, this clonotype was seen many times. The chain recombines TRBV12-3 or TRBV12-4 with TRBJ2-3; 8 nucleotides match TRBD2. The CDR3 totals 14 residues. The junction had 5 bases not matched to a gene; V was cut back by 3 bases and J by 6 bases. CDR3: CASSLVAGGDTQYF. The DNA for the CDR3 is TGTGCCAGCAGTTTGGTCGCGGGAGGCGATACGCAGTATTTT.

This clonotype turned up a few times. The rearrangement uses TRBV7-8 and TRBJ2-1, with no clear D. The CDR3 is made up of 16 amino acids. CDR1 SGHVS and CDR2 FQNEAQ come from the germline V gene. Trimming left V 5 bases short and J 2 bases short, with 16 bases between. CDR3 nucleotides: TGTGCCAGCAGCCCCTACGCGGTACTCCCCTACAATGAGCAGTTCTTC. It translates to CASSPYAVLPYNEQFF.

The J gene is TRBJ1-2, the V gene TRBV4-3; TRBD1 might be the D (5 bases). CDR1 is LGHNA and CDR2 is YSLEER in the germline V gene. The V end was cut by 0 bases, the J end by 8 bases, with 13 bases between. The CDR3 spans 14 residues. The CDR3 region is CASSQDQGARGYTF. The CDR3 nucleotides read TGCGCCAGCAGCCAAGATCAGGGCGCGAGGGGCTACACCTTC.

The gene calls are TRBV29-1 and TRBJ2-7; D ambiguous. The CDR3 totals 12 residues. Germline V lookup: CDR1 SQVTM, CDR2 ANQGSEA. Trimming took 4 bases from V and 1 from J, leaving 8 bases between them. For the CDR3, the DNA is TGCAGCGTTGTTTTTGGGTCCTACGAGCAGTACTTC. Residues: CSVVFGSYEQYF.